Below, 21 T cell receptor beta chains from the same sample are listed, as sequenced in a study of cytomegalovirus exposure and HLA in healthy donors. The PCR used 60 Vbeta and 13 Jbeta primers. Data came from immunoSEQ multiplex PCR; TCRdb stores just in-frame clones and leaves some out. The data show some 100,000 clones, 76% seen once. Sequencing used PBMCs. The receptors were sampled from a middle-aged man in good health and CMV-seronegative.

The rearrangement links TRBV19 to TRBJ1-1, with D possibly matching TRBD1 (5 bases). Per germline, CDR1 LNHDA and CDR2 SQIVND (reference sequence). This CDR3 comprises 14 residues. V lost 8 bases, J lost 4 bases, and 17 bases lay in between. The DNA for the CDR3 is TGTGCCAGTTCGGCAGGGACTGTCGCCACTGAAGCTTTCTTT. Encoded protein: CASSAGTVATEAFF.

V gene TRBV5-1 combines with J gene TRBJ1-6; 8 positions agree with TRBD1. Germline CDR1 reads SGHRS; CDR2 reads YFSETQ. J gave up 8 bases and V 3 bases, and 4 bases lay outside the gene matches. The CDR3 totals 14 residues. CDR3 amino acids: CASSSQGADSPLHF. CDR3 nucleotides: TGCGCCAGCAGCTCTCAGGGGGCGGATTCACCCCTCCACTTT.

This sequence joins TRBV28 and TRBJ1-1; D is ambiguous. The CDR3 is 12 amino acids. V lost 6 bases, J lost 5 bases, and 10 bases lay in between. The germline CDR1 and CDR2 sequences are MDHEN and SYDVKM. The CDR3 coding sequence is TGTGCCAGCAGCTCTACCAGGACTGAAGCTTTCTTT. Residues: CASSSTRTEAFF.

A note on this clone: Other nucleotide sequences in the sample specify the same CDR3. This chain connects TRBV30 to TRBJ1-6, with 7 positions matching TRBD1. Germline CDR1 GTSNPN, CDR2 SVGIG (reference sequence). Trimming took 2 bases from V and 6 from J; bases not matched to a gene: 4. The length of the CDR3 is 14 residues. In nucleotides, the CDR3 is TGTGCCTGGAGTAGGACAGGCTTTAATTCACCCCTCCACTTT. The encoded protein is CAWSRTGFNSPLHF.

The sample holds one count of this clone. The chain is built from TRBV7-2 and TRBJ1-6; TRBD1 aligns across 8 bases. The CDR3 is 15 residues long. The J segment lost 7 bases and the V segment lost 2 bases, leaving 4 bases of the junction unmatched. CDR1 is SGHTA, CDR2 FQGNSA, per germline. CDR3 DNA sequence: TGTGCCAGCAGCTTAACGGGACAGGCGAATTCACCCCTCCACTTT. Protein: CASSLTGQANSPLHF.

This clone was counted only a few times. The V and J genes are TRBV18 and TRBJ2-7; 9 bases map to TRBD2. Germline CDR1 is KGHSH and CDR2 is LQKENI. This CDR3 spans 15 amino acids. The ends lost 2 bases at V and 5 bases at J; junction bases unmatched: 7. CDR3 sequence (DNA): TGTGCCAGCTCACCATCGGGCGGGGGGGCCGACGAGCAGTACGTC. It yields the protein CASSPSGGGADEQYV.

CDR3 in amino acids: CATSREGGGNEKLFF. CDR3 nucleotides: TGTGCCACCAGCAGAGAGGGGGGTGGTAATGAAAAACTGTTTTTT. The chain joins TRBV15 to TRBJ1-4; possible D gene TRBD1, 5 bases. The V gene's germline CDR1 is LNHNV and CDR2 YYDKDF (reference sequence). Trimming pared 0 bases from V and 4 bases from J, leaving 9 bases between. This CDR3 contains 15 residues. The variable domain in full, with the rest retrieved from reference TRBV15 and TRBJ1-4, is DAMVIQNPRYQVTQFGKPVTLSCSQTLNHNVMYWYQQKSSQAPKLLFHYYDKDFNNEADTPDNFQSRRPNTSFCFLDIRSPGLGDTAMYLCATSREGGGNEKLFFGSGTQLSVL.

This chain links TRBV9 with TRBJ1-5, with no clear D. The length of the CDR3 is 11 residues. Trimming took off 6 bases at V and 6 bases at J, with 7 bases between the two ends. From germline, CDR1 is SGDLS and CDR2 YYNGEE. The CDR3 DNA sequence: TGTGCCAGCACCCGTTGTCAGCCCCAGCATTTT. Translation gives CASTRCQPQHF.

J is TRBJ2-3 and V is TRBV19; 7 bases align to TRBD2. After removal of 0 bases from V and 2 bases from J, the junction contained 8 bases not matched to a gene. Germline V lookup: CDR1 LNHDA, CDR2 SQIVND (reference sequence). The CDR3 consists of 17 residues. Written as DNA, the CDR3 is TGTGCCAGTAGTATAGAGGGGCTAGCGGACACCACAGATACGCAGTATTTT. The encoded protein is CASSIEGLADTTDTQYF.

The chain employs TRBV5-1 and TRBJ1-2; 7 bases align to TRBD1. V was clipped by 3 bases and J by 5 bases; unmatched bases: 4. The V gene's germline CDR1 is SGHRS and CDR2 YFSETQ. The CDR3 contains 13 residues. The CDR3 sequence: CASSSTGTYGYTF. The CDR3 nucleotides read TGCGCCAGCAGCTCGACAGGGACGTATGGCTACACCTTC.

J is TRBJ2-2 and V is TRBV7-8, with 8 positions matching TRBD2. V lost 5 bases and J lost 0; bases outside the gene matches: 5. Germline CDR1 is SGHVS and CDR2 is FQNEAQ. CDR3 size: 16 residues. CDR3 sequence (DNA): TGTGCCAGCAGCGTTTTTAGCGGGACGAACACCGGGGAGCTGTTTTTT. It encodes CASSVFSGTNTGELFF.

The chain couples TRBV27 to TRBJ1-2, with TRBD1 matching 12 bases. Looked up from germline, CDR1 is MNHEY and CDR2 is SMNVEV (reference sequence). This CDR3 has 16 residues. J gave up 2 bases and V 2 bases, and 3 bases lay outside the gene matches. CDR3 bases: TGTGCCAGCAGTTTAGGGACAGGGGGCGCGAACTATGGCTACACCTTC. It translates to CASSLGTGGANYGYTF.

The chain joins TRBV11-1 to TRBJ1-1; D is uncertain. Germline V gene sequence: CDR1 SGHAT, CDR2 FQDESV (reference sequence). Trimming took 1 base from V and 1 from J, leaving 4 bases between them. The CDR3 spans 13 residues. The CDR3 DNA is TGTGCCAGCAGCTTAGTGAGGAACACTGAAGCTTTCTTT. Its protein is CASSLVRNTEAFF. Variable domain in full (rest from reference TRBV11-1 and TRBJ1-1): EAEVAQSPRYKITEKSQAVAFWCDPISGHATLYWYRQILGQGPELLVQFQDESVVDDSQLPKDRFSAERLKGVDSTLKIQPAELGDSAMYLCASSLVRNTEAFFGQGTRLTVV.

The chain joins TRBV12-1 to TRBJ1-1. TRBV12-1 is noted as a pseudogene. This CDR3 spans 11 amino acids. The CDR3 reads CASSFKEIAFF. CDR3 nucleotide sequence: TGTGCCAGCAGCTTTAAGGAGATAGCTTTCTTT.

The chain combines TRBV5-4 with TRBJ1-1; 7 bases are shared with TRBD1. Germline V gene sequence: CDR1 SGHNT, CDR2 YYREEE (reference sequence). The CDR3 is 15 residues long. V shed 4 bases, J shed 5 bases, and the junction held 11 bases outside the gene matches. This CDR3 reads CASSPGGVDGTEAFF. The CDR3 DNA reads as TGTGCCAGCAGCCCAGGGGGAGTGGATGGGACTGAAGCTTTCTTT.

The V call is TRBV6-5, the J call TRBJ2-7; 8 bases line up with TRBD1. Per germline, CDR1 MNHEY and CDR2 SVGAGI. The CDR3 runs to 13 residues. With 0 bases clipped from V and 6 bases from J, the junction kept 1 base outside the gene matches. The CDR3 region is CASSYSGTGEQYV. CDR3 DNA sequence: TGTGCCAGCAGTTACTCCGGGACAGGCGAGCAGTACGTC.

This sequence joins TRBV2 and TRBJ2-1; 10 bases map to TRBD2. Germline CDR1 reads SNHLY; CDR2 reads FYNNEI. The CDR3 extends over 15 amino acids. The ends lost 5 bases at V and 3 bases at J; junction bases unmatched: 4. The CDR3 DNA reads as TGTGCCAGCAGTTTAGCGGGGGGAGGCTACAATGAGCAGTTCTTC. Protein sequence: CASSLAGGGYNEQFF.

The rearrangement links TRBV10-1 to TRBJ2-2; a possible D gene is TRBD1 (6 bases). Trimming pared 1 base from V and 1 base from J, leaving 10 bases between. CDR1 is WNHNN and CDR2 is SYGVQD in the germline V gene (reference sequence). This CDR3 comprises 16 residues. CDR3 DNA sequence: TGCGCCAGCAGTGAGTTCACAGGGAAGAACACCGGGGAGCTGTTTTTT. This sequence encodes CASSEFTGKNTGELFF.

The genes are TRBV7-6 and TRBJ2-3, with 9 bases fitting TRBD2. The CDR3 spans 19 residues. V gave up 6 bases and J gave up 2 bases; unmatched junction bases: 18. Germline loops: CDR1 SGHVS, CDR2 FNYEAQ. The CDR3 here is CASRLSEGWLAGATDTQYF. The CDR3, as DNA: TGTGCCAGCAGGCTTAGCGAAGGGTGGTTAGCGGGGGCCACAGATACGCAGTATTTT.

This chain connects TRBV9 to TRBJ2-1, with TRBD2 matching over 7 bases. Germline lookup yields CDR1 SGDLS and CDR2 YYNGEE. Trimming at V came to 0 bases and at J to 7 bases, leaving 7 bases not matched to a gene. CDR3 size: 15 residues. The CDR3 DNA follows: TGTGCCAGCAGCGTAGACAGCGGGGAGGGGAATGAGCAGTTCTTC. Its translation: CASSVDSGEGNEQFF.

V and J are TRBV6-6 and TRBJ2-7, with 7 bases fitting TRBD1. Trimming removed 8 bases from V and 3 bases from J; junction bases left unmatched: 4. CDR3 length equals 12 residues. Germline CDR1 MNHNY, CDR2 SVGAGI (reference sequence). In DNA form, the CDR3 reads TGTGCCAGCCGACAGGGCGGCTACGAGCAGTACTTC. This translates into CASRQGGYEQYF.